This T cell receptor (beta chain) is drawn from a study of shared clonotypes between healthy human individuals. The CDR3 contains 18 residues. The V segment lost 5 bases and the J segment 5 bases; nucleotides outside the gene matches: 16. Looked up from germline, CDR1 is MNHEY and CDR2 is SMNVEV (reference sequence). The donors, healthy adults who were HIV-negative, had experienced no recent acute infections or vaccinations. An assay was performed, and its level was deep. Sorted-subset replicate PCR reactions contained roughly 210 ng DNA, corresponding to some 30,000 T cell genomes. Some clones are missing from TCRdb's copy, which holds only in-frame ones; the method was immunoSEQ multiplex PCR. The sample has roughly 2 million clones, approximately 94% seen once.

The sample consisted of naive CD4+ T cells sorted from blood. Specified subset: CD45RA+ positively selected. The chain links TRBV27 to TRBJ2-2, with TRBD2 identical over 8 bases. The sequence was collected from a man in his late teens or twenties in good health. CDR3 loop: CASSPTLIAGFLTGELFF. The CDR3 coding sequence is TGTGCCAGCAGTCCCACTTTAATAGCGGGATTCTTGACCGGGGAGCTGTTTTTT.